The entry below describes one T cell receptor (beta chain). Donors in Cohort 3 who had recovered were those with two negative PCRs, healthcare professional clearance, or resolution of their symptoms. This sample was taken from a study of blood T cell repertoires in COVID-19. The wider study: COVID-19 samples, acute and convalescent, were from the United States, Italy and Spain. T cells, B-cell-depleted T cells, or PBMCs supplied cDNA or gDNA.

Germline V gene lookup returns CDR1 SGHAT and CDR2 FQDESV (reference sequence). This CDR3 is 15 amino acids long. The ends were cut back, 4 bases at V and 0 bases at J, with 12 bases in the middle. Per the original data handling: Counts of nucleated cells, estimated from reference gene primer amplification, were obtained. Measured with immunoSEQ multiplex PCR; TCRdb has only the in-frame clones, and not every one. V and J calls and clone size are as listed in that table; D and trimming were resolved from the DNA. The sample holds around 300,000 clones, about 89% seen once. The chain joins TRBV11-1 to TRBJ1-1; D is undetermined. The sequence derives from a middle-aged woman who had recovered from COVID-19. What was sequenced was PBMCs or T cells enriched from blood (not recorded which). In nucleotides, the CDR3 is TGTGCCAGCAGCTCCCGAGGTCAGTTGAACACTGAAGCTTTCTTT. Residues: CASSSRGQLNTEAFF.